This is a list of T cell receptor beta chains from one sample in a study of control samples from healthy donors and cancer patients. Generated by immunoSEQ multiplex PCR, the TCRdb table keeps only in-frame clones and is missing some. The table shows 68,000 or so clones, with 83% occurring only once. Sequenced: blood. The source of these receptors is a man aged 55 to 70 in good health. CDR3s include the opening cysteine and the closing phenylalanine or tryptophan. D genes are given only for firm matches. Not all rows give a size; the values are once, few, many and, for expanded clones, a class.

V	D	J	size	CDR3	DNA
TRBV5-1	TRBD2	TRBJ2-1	NA	CASSLAASGTSEQFF	TGCGCCAGCAGCTTGGCCGCTAGCGGGACAAGTGAGCAGTTCTTC
TRBV19	TRBD2	TRBJ2-1	NA	CASSIALAGYNEQFF	TGTGCCAGTAGTATCGCACTAGCGGGCTACAATGAGCAGTTCTTC
TRBV4-2	NA	TRBJ1-2	NA	CASSQDSGGYTF	TGTGCCAGCAGCCAAGATTCCGGTGGCTACACCTTC
TRBV4-3	NA	TRBJ1-2	NA	CASSKQKGRDTNYGYTF	TGCGCCAGCAGCAAACAAAAGGGCAGGGATACTAACTATGGCTACACCTTC
TRBV6-2/TRBV6-3	TRBD1	TRBJ2-7	NA	CASSIGTANEQYF	TGTGCCAGCAGTATCGGGACAGCAAACGAGCAGTACTTC
TRBV11-3	TRBD1	TRBJ2-1	NA	CASSLETGGQFF	TGTGCCAGCAGCTTAGAGACAGGGGGGCAGTTCTTC
TRBV30	NA	TRBJ1-3	few	CAWISDGLTGNTIYF	TGTGCCTGGATCTCGGACGGCCTCACTGGGAACACCATATATTTT
TRBV7-9	TRBD2	TRBJ2-5	once	CASSGTSLGQETQYF	TGTGCCAGCAGCGGGACTAGCTTGGGGCAAGAGACCCAGTACTTC
TRBV27	TRBD2	TRBJ2-7	NA	CASSQTGPRGGQYF	TGTGCCAGCAGTCAGACCGGGCCCCGCGGGGGGCAGTACTTC
TRBV30	TRBD1	TRBJ1-1	NA	CAWSANTQGAAFF	TGTGCCTGGAGTGCCAATACACAGGGGGCAGCTTTCTTT
TRBV6-2/TRBV6-3	TRBD2	TRBJ2-2	many	CASSYSMTSPVYTGELFF	TGTGCCAGCAGTTACTCGATGACTAGCCCGGTTTACACCGGGGAGCTGTTTTTT
TRBV6-5	NA	TRBJ2-2	NA	CASSPRNQWGELFF	TGTGCCAGCAGTCCTAGAAACCAATGGGGGGAGCTGTTTTTT
TRBV12-3/TRBV12-4	NA	TRBJ1-2	NA	CASSFAGDGYTF	TGTGCCAGCAGTTTTGCAGGGGATGGCTACACCTTC
TRBV11-2	NA	TRBJ2-1	NA	CASSSGTISYNEQFF	TGTGCCAGCAGCTCCGGGACGATCTCCTACAATGAGCAGTTCTTC
TRBV7-2	TRBD1	TRBJ1-2	NA	CASSRDRGYGYTF	TGTGCCAGCAGCCGAGACAGGGGCTATGGCTACACCTTC
TRBV9	NA	TRBJ2-1	NA	CASSVADRWVQDEQFF	TGTGCCAGCAGCGTAGCTGACAGATGGGTCCAGGATGAGCAGTTCTTC
TRBV7-2	TRBD1	TRBJ2-4	NA	CASSPVGTDRTNIQYF	TGTGCCAGCAGCCCGGTGGGTACGGACAGGACAAACATTCAGTACTTC